A single sample is the source of the 25 T cell receptor beta chains below, sequenced in a study of response to subunit inactivated influenza vaccine. Via MiXCR, TCRdb re-called the RT-PCR reads, giving one row per CDR3 protein. The data show about 530,000 distinct CDR3 sequences, under 15% seen once. The specimen was PBMCs from blood, collected 40 to 50 days after vaccination. These receptors all come from a man over 45 who received an inactivated influenza vaccine.

V gene TRBV28 combines with J gene TRBJ1-6; 7 bases align to TRBD1. The length of the CDR3 is 15 residues. Germline lookup yields CDR1 MDHEN and CDR2 SYDVKM. Trimming at V came to 4 bases and at J to 4 bases, leaving 4 bases not matched to a gene. The CDR3 here is CASSSAGGYNSPLHF. CDR3 DNA sequence: TGTGCCAGCAGTTCCGCAGGGGGTTATAATTCACCCCTCCACTTT.

This clonotype was found a few times. The chain joins TRBV24-1 to TRBJ2-1; 8 bases are a match to TRBD1. With 6 bases clipped from V and 1 base from J, the junction kept 7 bases outside the gene matches. This CDR3 has 16 amino acids. Looked up from germline, CDR1 is KGHDR and CDR2 is SFDVKD. CDR3 sequence reads: CATSRRQGLSYNEQFF. The CDR3 DNA follows: TGTGCCACCAGTCGGCGACAGGGGCTTTCCTACAATGAGCAGTTCTTC.

This clonotype was counted ten times or more. This sequence joins TRBV20-1 and TRBJ2-7; D not certain. CDR1 DFQATT and CDR2 SNEGSKA come from the germline V gene (reference sequence). The CDR3 totals 14 residues. The germline V and J ends were trimmed by 0 bases and 0 bases, with 9 bases remaining between them. The CDR3 region is CSARDRTSSYEQYF. In nucleotides, the CDR3 is TGCAGTGCTAGAGATCGGACCAGCTCCTACGAGCAGTACTTC.

The count of this clonotype is one. Its ends do not fully match the called genes, so a read error is possible. V gene TRBV20-1 combines with J gene TRBJ1-5, with 7 positions matching TRBD1. The CDR3 sequence is 15 residues long. Germline V lookup: CDR1 DFQATT, CDR2 SNEGSKA (reference sequence). The CDR3 sequence is CCARVTGVSNQPQHF. The CDR3 DNA reads as TGCTGTGCTAGAGTCACAGGGGTTTCGAATCAGCCCCAGCATTTT.

The V gene is TRBV7-8, the J gene TRBJ2-7; 16 nucleotides line up with TRBD2. The trim removed 5 bases at V and 4 bases at J, leaving 5 bases unmatched. Germline loops: CDR1 SGHVS, CDR2 FQNEAQ. The CDR3 length is 16 residues. CDR3 DNA: TGTGCCAGCAGCCGGGGACTAGCGGGAGGGTTTTACGAGCAGTACTTC. It encodes CASSRGLAGGFYEQYF.

Only a few counts were recorded for this clonotype. The V call is TRBV7-8, the J call TRBJ1-3; D is uncertain. V lost 2 bases and J 0 bases, leaving 8 bases between the germline ends. The CDR3 has 15 residues. Per the germline V gene, CDR1 is SGHVS and CDR2 is FQNEAQ. Here the CDR3 reads CASSLHESSGNTIYF. For the CDR3, the DNA is TGTGCCAGCAGCTTACATGAGAGCTCTGGAAACACCATATATTTT.

The CDR3 region is CAIRGTGAYNEQFF. The CDR3 DNA reads TGTGCCATCAGGGGGACAGGGGCCTACAATGAGCAGTTCTTC. This chain links TRBV10-3 with TRBJ2-1; 10 bases map to TRBD1. The ends lost 6 bases at V and 2 bases at J; junction bases unmatched: 1. The CDR3 spans 14 residues. Germline lookup yields CDR1 ENHRY and CDR2 SYGVKD.

This clonotype was detected a few times. J is TRBJ1-2 and V is TRBV9; tentatively, D is TRBD1 (6 bases). This CDR3 spans 12 amino acids. Germline V gives CDR1 SGDLS, CDR2 YYNGEE. V was cut by 3 bases and J by 8 bases, with 11 bases left in between. CDR3 region: CASSGTVFGYTF. The DNA for the CDR3 is TGTGCCAGCAGCGGGACAGTGTTCGGCTACACCTTC. The variable domain in full, with the rest retrieved from reference TRBV9 and TRBJ1-2, is DSGVTQTPKHLITATGQRVTLRCSPRSGDLSVYWYQQSLDQGLQFLIQYYNGEERAKGNILERFSAQQFPDLHSELNLSSLELGDSALYFCASSGTVFGYTFGSGTRLTVV.

This clonotype was seen many times. The chain combines TRBV20-1 with TRBJ2-1, with TRBD1 identical over 10 bases. In germline, CDR1 is DFQATT, CDR2 SNEGSKA (reference sequence). This CDR3 has 16 residues. Germline trimming cut 6 bases from V and 8 bases from J; bases unmatched to any gene: 16. CDR3 amino acids: CSAGPLGQGIRDEQFF. The CDR3 coding sequence is TGCAGTGCCGGACCCCTGGGACAGGGGATTAGAGATGAGCAGTTCTTC.

The chain has TRBV4-2 and TRBJ2-7; 9 bases map to TRBD2. Trimming cost V 4 bases and J 2 bases; bases outside gene matches: 6. The length of the CDR3 is 15 residues. The V gene's germline CDR1 is LGHNA and CDR2 YNFKEQ. The CDR3: CASSPIAGAAYEQYF. In nucleotides, the CDR3 is TGTGCCAGCAGCCCCATAGCGGGGGCCGCCTACGAGCAGTACTTC.

This CDR3 reads CASRPGLASDTQYF. The CDR3 DNA reads as TGTGCCAGCAGACCGGGACTAGCGTCAGATACGCAGTATTTT. The chain uses TRBV27 and TRBJ2-3, with 10 bases fitting TRBD2. The CDR3 length is 14 residues. V lost 6 bases and J lost 4; bases outside the gene matches: 4. In germline, CDR1 is MNHEY, CDR2 SMNVEV (reference sequence).

This clonotype was found a few times. This rearrangement joins TRBV14 to TRBJ2-2; D ambiguous. From germline, CDR1 is SGHDN and CDR2 FVKESK. This CDR3 contains 14 residues. Between the trimmed V and J ends, which lost 4 bases and 3 bases, there was a span of 9 bases. The CDR3 DNA reads as TGTGCCAGCAGCCCGAGACTTGACACCGGGGAGCTGTTTTTT. It yields the protein CASSPRLDTGELFF.

This clonotype has just a few counts. V is TRBV20-1 and J is TRBJ1-1; 8 positions match TRBD1. The CDR3 has 14 amino acids. Trimming removed 2 bases from V and 1 base from J; junction bases left unmatched: 3. Germline lookup yields CDR1 DFQATT and CDR2 SNEGSKA (reference sequence). This CDR3 is CSARRTGRNTEAFF. In nucleotides, the CDR3 is TGCAGTGCTAGACGGACAGGGAGGAACACTGAAGCTTTCTTT.

This chain links TRBV12-3 or TRBV12-4 with TRBJ2-7; TRBD2 matches 11 bases. The length of the CDR3 is 15 residues. Unmatched junction bases numbered 7, after V lost 4 bases and J lost 5 bases. The CDR3: CASSYLAGGIDEQYF. As DNA, the CDR3 is TGTGCCAGCAGTTACCTAGCGGGGGGTATCGACGAGCAGTACTTC.

This clonotype was seen a few times. The genes are TRBV18 and TRBJ2-5; D is uncertain. Between the trimmed V and J ends, which lost 4 bases and 5 bases, there was a span of 11 bases. Germline-derived CDR1 and CDR2 are KGHSH and LQKENI. CDR3 length equals 13 residues. The CDR3 loop reads CASSLKFGETQYF. DNA for the CDR3: TGTGCCAGCTCACTCAAGTTTGGGGAGACCCAGTACTTC.

Only a few counts were recorded for this clonotype. Here the CDR3 DNA reads TGTGCCGTCGGACTGGGGGCGGCTTTTAACTATGGCTACACCTTC. Protein product: CAVGLGAAFNYGYTF. J is TRBJ1-2 and V is TRBV10-3; possible D gene TRBD1, 6 bases. Trimming left V 11 bases short and J 1 base short, with 20 bases between. The CDR3 is made up of 15 amino acids. Germline-derived CDR1 and CDR2 are ENHRY and SYGVKD.

The gene calls are TRBV7-2 and TRBJ2-1; D not certain. Germline V gives CDR1 SGHTA, CDR2 FQGNSA. Trimming removed 1 base from V and 6 bases from J, with 16 bases in between. The CDR3 loop spans 16 amino acids. As DNA, the CDR3 is TGTGCCAGCAGCTTAGGTTGGTCGGCCCCCCTCAATGAGCAGTTCTTC. Translation gives CASSLGWSAPLNEQFF.

This clonotype was counted many times. V gene TRBV6-5 combines with J gene TRBJ2-7, with a tentative D call TRBD2 (6 bases). Trimming took 2 bases from V and 2 from J, leaving 22 bases between them. The CDR3 spans 18 residues. Germline-derived CDR1 and CDR2 are MNHEY and SVGAGI. The CDR3 here is CASSYQFSTRKGTYEQYF. As DNA, the CDR3 is TGTGCCAGCAGTTACCAATTTTCGACTAGGAAGGGAACCTACGAGCAGTACTTC.

The chain joins TRBV12-3 or TRBV12-4 to TRBJ1-3; no definite D call. V was trimmed by 5 bases and J by 4 bases, leaving 9 bases between them. The length of the CDR3 is 13 residues. The CDR3 region is CASSPDAGNTIYF. The CDR3 DNA is TGTGCCAGCAGTCCTGACGCCGGAAACACCATATATTTT.

The rearrangement joins TRBV5-1 to TRBJ2-7, with 12 bases aligning to TRBD1. The CDR3 spans 15 residues. J lost 4 bases, V lost 4 bases, and 6 bases had no gene match. CDR1 SGHRS and CDR2 YFSETQ come from the germline V gene. The CDR3 sequence is CASSGGQGAYYEQYF. The CDR3 DNA sequence: TGCGCCAGCAGCGGGGGACAGGGGGCGTATTACGAGCAGTACTTC.

Notes on this clonotype: A read error may account for a junction end that differs from germline. The chain links TRBV29-1 to TRBJ2-1, with D perhaps assigned TRBD1 or TRBD2 (5 bases each). This CDR3 is built from 14 residues. Per the germline V gene, CDR1 is SQVTM and CDR2 is ANQGSEA. The CDR3 here is CRVEARERDNEQFF. The CDR3, as DNA: TGCAGGGTTGAAGCCAGGGAGAGAGACAATGAGCAGTTCTTC.

This clonotype was observed a handful of times. This chain links TRBV14 with TRBJ1-1; D gene unclear. This CDR3 contains 14 residues. Trimming left V 4 bases short and J 1 base short, with 10 bases between. Germline CDR1 and CDR2: SGHDN and FVKESK. CDR3 sequence: CASSRLRGNTEAFF. CDR3 nucleotide sequence: TGTGCCAGCAGCCGCCTGCGGGGGAACACTGAAGCTTTCTTT.

The chain is built from TRBV6-2 or TRBV6-3 and TRBJ2-1, with D possibly matching TRBD1 (6 bases). The V end lost 9 bases, the J end lost 4 bases, and 19 bases lay between the germline ends. This CDR3 has 15 residues. Germline CDR1 reads MNHEY; CDR2 reads SVGEGT. The CDR3: CASSPSGGQYNEQFF. CDR3 nucleotide sequence: TGTGCCAGTTCCCCCTCCGGTGGACAGTACAATGAGCAGTTCTTC.

V gene TRBV7-2 combines with J gene TRBJ2-7; D is perhaps TRBD1 or TRBD2 (7 bases each). Per the germline V gene, CDR1 is SGHTA and CDR2 is FQGNSA. The CDR3 length is 17 residues. Trimming removed 2 bases from V and 0 bases from J, with 17 bases in between. CDR3 amino acids: CASSLWGGQKFSYEQYF. CDR3 bases: TGTGCCAGCAGCTTATGGGGGGGACAGAAGTTCTCCTACGAGCAGTACTTC.

The V call is TRBV18, the J call TRBJ2-3; maybe TRBD2 (5 bases). Germline loops: CDR1 KGHSH, CDR2 LQKENI. This CDR3 is built from 14 residues. Trimming shortened V by 3 bases and J by 2 bases, and 9 bases separated the two germline ends. The CDR3 coding sequence is TGTGCCAGCTCACCTACTAGAACCACAGATACGCAGTATTTT. It translates to CASSPTRTTDTQYF. The full variable domain, with the rest looked up from reference TRBV18 and TRBJ2-3, is NAGVMQNPRHLVRRRGQEARLRCSPMKGHSHVYWYRQLPEEGLKFMVYLQKENIIDESGMPKERFSAEFPKEGPSILRIQQVVRGDSAAYFCASSPTRTTDTQYFGPGTRLTVL.